This T cell receptor (beta chain) was captured by sequencing in a study of OX40 agonist ivuxolimab in advanced cancers. Background on the study: Ivuxolimab, which is an agonistic anti-OX40 (CD134) antibody, was administered to the patients. Having had anti-PD-1, anti-PD-L1 or anti-CTLA-4 therapy before was allowed, and approximately 40% had some. Study-wide results and caveats: Dose levels from 0.1 to 3.0 mg/kg saw CD4+ and CD8+ blood T cells expand clonally by week 6.

Enrollment shut out patients with autoimmune disease history or systemic immunosuppression. Repertoires were generated with immunoSEQ multiplex PCR, while TCRdb's copy carries only in-frame clones and drops some. The sample holds roughly 55,000 clones, more than 75% seen once. CDR1 is SEHNR, CDR2 FQNEAQ, per germline (reference sequence). The CDR3 extends over 12 amino acids. V lost 5 bases to trimming and J lost 0 bases, with 5 bases between them. This clone was observed a handful of times. Antigen unknown. V gene TRBV7-9 combines with J gene TRBJ2-7; D gene ambiguous. The specimen comprised CD4+ or CD8+ T cells sorted from blood, sampled in a trial of the OX40 agonist ivuxolimab. The source is an adult with an advanced solid tumor such as melanoma, head and neck, liver or kidney cancer. The DNA for the CDR3 is TGTGCCAGCAGCCTGAGCTCCTACGAGCAGTACTTC. Protein product: CASSLSSYEQYF.